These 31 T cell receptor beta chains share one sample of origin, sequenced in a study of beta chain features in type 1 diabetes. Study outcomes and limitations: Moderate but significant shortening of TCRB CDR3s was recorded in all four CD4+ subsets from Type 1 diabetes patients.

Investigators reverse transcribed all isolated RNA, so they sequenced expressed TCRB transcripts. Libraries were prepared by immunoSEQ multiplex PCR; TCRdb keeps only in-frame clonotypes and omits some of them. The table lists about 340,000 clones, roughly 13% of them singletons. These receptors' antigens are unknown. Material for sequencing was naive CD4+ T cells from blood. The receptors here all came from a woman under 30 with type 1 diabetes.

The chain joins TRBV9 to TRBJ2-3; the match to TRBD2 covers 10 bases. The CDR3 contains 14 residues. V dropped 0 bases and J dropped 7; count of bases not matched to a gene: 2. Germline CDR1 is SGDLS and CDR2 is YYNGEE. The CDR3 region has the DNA TGTGCCAGCAGCGTAGAACTAGCGGGGCATACGCAGTATTTT. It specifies CASSVELAGHTQYF.

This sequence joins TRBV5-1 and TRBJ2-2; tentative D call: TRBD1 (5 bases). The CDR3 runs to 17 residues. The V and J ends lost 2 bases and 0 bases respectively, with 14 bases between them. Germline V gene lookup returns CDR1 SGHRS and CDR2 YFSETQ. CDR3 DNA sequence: TGCGCCAGCAGCTTAGGTGAGGTGGGGCCGAACACCGGGGAGCTGTTTTTT. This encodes CASSLGEVGPNTGELFF.

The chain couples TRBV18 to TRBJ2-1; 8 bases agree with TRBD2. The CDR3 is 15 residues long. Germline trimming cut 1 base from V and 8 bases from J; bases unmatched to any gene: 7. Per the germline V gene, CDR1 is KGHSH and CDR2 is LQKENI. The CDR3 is CASSPQRELFDEQFF. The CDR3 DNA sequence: TGTGCCAGCTCACCACAGCGGGAGTTATTCGATGAGCAGTTCTTC.

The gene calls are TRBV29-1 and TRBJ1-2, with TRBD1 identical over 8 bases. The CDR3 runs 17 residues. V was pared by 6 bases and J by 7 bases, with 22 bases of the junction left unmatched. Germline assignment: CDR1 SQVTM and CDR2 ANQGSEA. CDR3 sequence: CSVTKGSAGGRRVGYTF. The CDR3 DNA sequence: TGCAGCGTGACCAAAGGATCCGCAGGGGGCAGAAGGGTTGGCTACACCTTC.

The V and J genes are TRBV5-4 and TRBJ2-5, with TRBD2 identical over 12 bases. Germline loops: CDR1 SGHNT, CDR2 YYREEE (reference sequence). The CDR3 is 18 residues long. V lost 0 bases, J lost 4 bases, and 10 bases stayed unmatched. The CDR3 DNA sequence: TGTGCCAGCAGCTTGGTCTCTCTAGCGGGAGGGCCCCGAGAGACCCAGTACTTC. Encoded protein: CASSLVSLAGGPRETQYF. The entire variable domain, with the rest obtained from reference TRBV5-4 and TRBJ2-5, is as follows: ETGVTQSPTHLIKTRGQQVTLRCSSQSGHNTVSWYQQALGQGPQFIFQYYREEENGRGNFPPRFSGLQFPNYSSELNVNALELDDSALYLCASSLVSLAGGPRETQYFGPGTRLLVL.

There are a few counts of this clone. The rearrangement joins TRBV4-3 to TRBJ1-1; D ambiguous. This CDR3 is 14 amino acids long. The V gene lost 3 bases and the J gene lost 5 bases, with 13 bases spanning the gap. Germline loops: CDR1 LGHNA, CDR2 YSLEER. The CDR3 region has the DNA TGCGCCAGCAGCCATTCAGGAGGAGGGACTGAAGCTTTCTTT. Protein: CASSHSGGGTEAFF.

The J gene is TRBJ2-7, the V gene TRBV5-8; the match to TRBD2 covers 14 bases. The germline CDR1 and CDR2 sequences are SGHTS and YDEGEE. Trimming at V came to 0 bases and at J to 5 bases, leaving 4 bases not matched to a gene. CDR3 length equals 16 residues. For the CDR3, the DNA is TGTGCCAGCAGCTTGGAGGGGACTAGCGGGAGTAACGAGCAGTACGTC. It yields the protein CASSLEGTSGSNEQYV.

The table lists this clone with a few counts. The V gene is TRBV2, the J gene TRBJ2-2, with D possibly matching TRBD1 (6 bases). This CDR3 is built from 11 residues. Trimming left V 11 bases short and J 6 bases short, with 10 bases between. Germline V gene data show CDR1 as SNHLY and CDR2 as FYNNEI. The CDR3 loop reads CARYRAGELFF. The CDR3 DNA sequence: TGTGCCCGCTACAGGGCCGGGGAGCTGTTTTTT. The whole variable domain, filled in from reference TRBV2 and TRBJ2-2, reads EPEVTQTPSHQVTQMGQEVILRCVPISNHLYFYWYRQILGQKVEFLVSFYNNEISEKSEIFDDQFSVERPDGSNFTLKIRSTKLEDSAMYFCARYRAGELFFGEGSRLTVL.

CDR3 coding DNA: TGCGCCAGCAGCCAAGGACAGAAACAAGAGACCCAGTACTTC. Translation gives CASSQGQKQETQYF. V is TRBV4-3 and J is TRBJ2-5; maybe TRBD1 (5 bases). V lost 1 base and J 2 bases, leaving 8 bases between the germline ends. CDR1 is LGHNA, CDR2 YSLEER, per germline. The CDR3 is 14 amino acids.

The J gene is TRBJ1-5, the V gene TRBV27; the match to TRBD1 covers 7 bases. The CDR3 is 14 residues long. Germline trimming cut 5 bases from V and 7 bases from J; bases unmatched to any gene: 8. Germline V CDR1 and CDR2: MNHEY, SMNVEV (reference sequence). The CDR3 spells CASSLQGFGQPQHF. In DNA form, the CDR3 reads TGTGCCAGCAGTCTACAGGGGTTCGGGCAGCCCCAGCATTTT.

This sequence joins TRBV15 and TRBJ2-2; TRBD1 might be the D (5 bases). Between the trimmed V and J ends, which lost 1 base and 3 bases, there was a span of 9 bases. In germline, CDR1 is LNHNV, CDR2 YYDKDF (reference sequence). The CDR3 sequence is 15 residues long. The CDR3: CATSRVLQDTGELFF. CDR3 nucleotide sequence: TGTGCCACCAGCAGAGTCTTACAGGACACCGGGGAGCTGTTTTTT. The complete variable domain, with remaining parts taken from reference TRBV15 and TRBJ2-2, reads DAMVIQNPRYQVTQFGKPVTLSCSQTLNHNVMYWYQQKSSQAPKLLFHYYDKDFNNEADTPDNFQSRRPNTSFCFLDIRSPGLGDTAMYLCATSRVLQDTGELFFGEGSRLTVL.

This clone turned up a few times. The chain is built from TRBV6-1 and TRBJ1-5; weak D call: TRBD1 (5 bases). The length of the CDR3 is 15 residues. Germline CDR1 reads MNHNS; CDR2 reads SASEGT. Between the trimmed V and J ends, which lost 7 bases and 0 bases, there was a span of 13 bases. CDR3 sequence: CASNKGIHSNQPQHF. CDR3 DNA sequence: TGTGCCAGCAATAAGGGGATCCATAGCAATCAGCCCCAGCATTTT.

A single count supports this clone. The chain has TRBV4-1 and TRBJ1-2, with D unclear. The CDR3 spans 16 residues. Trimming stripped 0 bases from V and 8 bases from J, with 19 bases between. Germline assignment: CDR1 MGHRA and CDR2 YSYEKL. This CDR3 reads CASSQDEVRPRWGYTF. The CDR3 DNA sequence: TGCGCCAGCAGCCAAGATGAGGTTCGGCCTCGGTGGGGCTACACCTTC.

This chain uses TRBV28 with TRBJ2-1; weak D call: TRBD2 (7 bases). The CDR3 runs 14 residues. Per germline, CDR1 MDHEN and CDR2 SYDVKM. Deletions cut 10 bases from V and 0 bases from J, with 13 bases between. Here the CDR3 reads CATERGGSYNEQFF. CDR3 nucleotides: TGTGCCACCGAGAGGGGGGGCTCCTACAATGAGCAGTTCTTC.

The CDR3 loop is CASSFNPGADTQYF. The CDR3 DNA reads TGTGCCAGCAGCTTCAACCCCGGGGCAGATACGCAGTATTTT. The rearrangement joins TRBV5-4 to TRBJ2-3; D is possibly TRBD2 (5 bases). Trimming cost V 2 bases and J 4 bases, with 11 bases left between them. Per germline, CDR1 SGHNT and CDR2 YYREEE (reference sequence). The CDR3 runs 14 residues.

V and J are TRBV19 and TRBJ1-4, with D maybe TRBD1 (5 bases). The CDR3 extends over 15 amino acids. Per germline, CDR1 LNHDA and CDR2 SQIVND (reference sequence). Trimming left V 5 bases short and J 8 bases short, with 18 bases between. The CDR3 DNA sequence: TGTGCCAGTAGTCCCCCGCAGGGAGGATGGGAAAAACTGTTTTTT. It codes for CASSPPQGGWEKLFF.

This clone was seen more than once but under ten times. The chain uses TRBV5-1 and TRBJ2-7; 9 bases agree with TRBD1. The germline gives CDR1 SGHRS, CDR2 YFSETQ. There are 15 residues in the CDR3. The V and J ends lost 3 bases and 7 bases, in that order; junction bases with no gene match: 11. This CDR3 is CASSSNIQGAGEQYF. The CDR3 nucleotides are TGCGCCAGCAGCTCGAACATACAGGGGGCGGGTGAGCAGTACTTC.

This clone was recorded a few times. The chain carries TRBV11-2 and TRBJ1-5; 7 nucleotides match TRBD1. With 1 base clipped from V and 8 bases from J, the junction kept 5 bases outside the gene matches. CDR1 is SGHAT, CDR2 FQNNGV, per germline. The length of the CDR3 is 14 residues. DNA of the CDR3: TGTGCCAGCAGCTTAGGACAGGGTGAAGAGCCCCAGCATTTT. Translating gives CASSLGQGEEPQHF.

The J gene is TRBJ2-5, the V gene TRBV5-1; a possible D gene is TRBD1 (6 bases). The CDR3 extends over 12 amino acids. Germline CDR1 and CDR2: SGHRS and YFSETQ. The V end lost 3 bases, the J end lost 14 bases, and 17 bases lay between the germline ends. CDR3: CASSSDSSKNYF. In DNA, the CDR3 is TGCGCCAGCAGCTCGGACAGCTCGAAGAACTACTTC. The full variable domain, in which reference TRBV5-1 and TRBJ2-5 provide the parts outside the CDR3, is KAGVTQTPRYLIKTRGQQVTLSCSPISGHRSVSWYQQTPGQGLQFLFEYFSETQRNKGNFPGRFSGRQFSNSRSEMNVSTLELGDSALYLCASSSDSSKNYFGPGTRLLVL.

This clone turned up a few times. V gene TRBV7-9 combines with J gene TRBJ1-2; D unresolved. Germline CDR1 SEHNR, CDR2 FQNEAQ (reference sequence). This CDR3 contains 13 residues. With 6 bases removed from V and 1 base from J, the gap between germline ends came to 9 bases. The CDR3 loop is CASRTQFNYGYTF. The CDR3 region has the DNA TGTGCCAGCAGGACACAGTTTAACTATGGCTACACCTTC.

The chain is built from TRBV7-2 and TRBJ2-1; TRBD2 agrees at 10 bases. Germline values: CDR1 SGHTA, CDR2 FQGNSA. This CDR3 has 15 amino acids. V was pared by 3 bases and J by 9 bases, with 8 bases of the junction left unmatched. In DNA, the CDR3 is TGTGCCAGCAGCTTTAATCGGGTAGCGGGAGGTGAGCAGTTCTTC. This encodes CASSFNRVAGGEQFF.

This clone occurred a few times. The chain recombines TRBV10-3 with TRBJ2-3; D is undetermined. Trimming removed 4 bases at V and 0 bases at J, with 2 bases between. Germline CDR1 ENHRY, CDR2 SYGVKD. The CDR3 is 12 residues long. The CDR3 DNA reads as TGTGCCATCAGTGCGAGCACAGATACGCAGTATTTT. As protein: CAISASTDTQYF.

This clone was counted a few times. The CDR3 loop is CATSRDSVPSEQFF. CDR3 sequence (DNA): TGTGCCACCAGCAGAGATTCGGTCCCGAGTGAGCAGTTCTTC. The chain links TRBV15 to TRBJ2-1; no clear D gene. The ends were cut back, 0 bases at V and 9 bases at J, with 12 bases in the middle. This CDR3 has 14 amino acids. Germline values: CDR1 LNHNV, CDR2 YYDKDF (reference sequence).

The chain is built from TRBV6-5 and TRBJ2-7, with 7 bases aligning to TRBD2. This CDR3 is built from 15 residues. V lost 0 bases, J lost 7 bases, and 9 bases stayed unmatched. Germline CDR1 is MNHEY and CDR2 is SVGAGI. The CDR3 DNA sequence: TGTGCCAGCAGTTACTCGGCGGGAGAGACTGGGGAGCAGTACTTC. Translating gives CASSYSAGETGEQYF.

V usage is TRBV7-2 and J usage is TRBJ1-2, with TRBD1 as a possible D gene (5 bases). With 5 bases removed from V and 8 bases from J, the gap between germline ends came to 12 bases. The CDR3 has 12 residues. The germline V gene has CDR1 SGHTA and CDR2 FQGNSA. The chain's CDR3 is CASSPRRGGYTF. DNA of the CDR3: TGTGCCAGCAGCCCCCGGAGGGGCGGCTACACCTTC.

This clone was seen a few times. The DNA for the CDR3 is TGTGCCAGCAGTACTGTCCCCCCCTATGGCTACACCTTC. Translating gives CASSTVPPYGYTF. The V call is TRBV7-2, the J call TRBJ1-2; the D is unclear. The CDR3 is 13 amino acids. Germline assignment: CDR1 SGHTA and CDR2 FQGNSA. The V gene lost 6 bases and the J gene lost 4 bases, with 12 bases spanning the gap.

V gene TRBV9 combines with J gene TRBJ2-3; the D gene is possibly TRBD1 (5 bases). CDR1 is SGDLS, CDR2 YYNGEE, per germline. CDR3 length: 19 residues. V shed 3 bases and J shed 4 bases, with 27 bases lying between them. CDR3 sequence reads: CASSARSATTSRGSDTQYF. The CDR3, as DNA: TGTGCCAGCAGCGCTAGATCCGCGACGACTTCAAGGGGCTCAGATACGCAGTATTTT. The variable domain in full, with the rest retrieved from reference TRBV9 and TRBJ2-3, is DSGVTQTPKHLITATGQRVTLRCSPRSGDLSVYWYQQSLDQGLQFLIQYYNGEERAKGNILERFSAQQFPDLHSELNLSSLELGDSALYFCASSARSATTSRGSDTQYFGPGTRLTVL.

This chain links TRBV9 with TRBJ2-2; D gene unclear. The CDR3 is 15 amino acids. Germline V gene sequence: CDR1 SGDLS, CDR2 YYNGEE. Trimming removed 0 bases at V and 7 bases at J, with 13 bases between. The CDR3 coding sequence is TGTGCCAGCAGCGTAGGCTTAGGCCCAGGCGGGGAGCTGTTTTTT. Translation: CASSVGLGPGGELFF.

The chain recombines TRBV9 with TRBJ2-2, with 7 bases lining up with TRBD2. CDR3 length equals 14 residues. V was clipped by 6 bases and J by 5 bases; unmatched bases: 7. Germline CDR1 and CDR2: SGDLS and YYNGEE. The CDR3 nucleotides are TGTGCCAGCAATAGGGAGGGCTTGACCGGGGAGCTGTTTTTT. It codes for CASNREGLTGELFF.

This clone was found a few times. The CDR3 region is CASSPGGGYEQYF. DNA of the CDR3: TGTGCCAGCTCACCCGGCGGGGGGTACGAGCAGTACTTC. V usage is TRBV18 and J usage is TRBJ2-7; 8 positions agree with TRBD2. The V segment lost 3 bases and the J segment 4 bases; nucleotides outside the gene matches: 2. The CDR3 is 13 residues long. The V gene's germline CDR1 is KGHSH and CDR2 LQKENI. Filled out from reference TRBV18 and TRBJ2-7, the complete variable domain reads NAGVMQNPRHLVRRRGQEARLRCSPMKGHSHVYWYRQLPEEGLKFMVYLQKENIIDESGMPKERFSAEFPKEGPSILRIQQVVRGDSAAYFCASSPGGGYEQYFGPGTRLTVT.

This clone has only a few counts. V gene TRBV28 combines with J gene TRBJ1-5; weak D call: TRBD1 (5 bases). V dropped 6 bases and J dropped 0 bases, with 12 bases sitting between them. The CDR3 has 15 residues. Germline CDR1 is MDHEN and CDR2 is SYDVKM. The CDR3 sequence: CASRAAGHSNQPQHF. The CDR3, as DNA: TGTGCCAGCAGAGCAGCAGGACATAGCAATCAGCCCCAGCATTTT.